These 20 T cell receptor beta chains came from one sample sequenced in a study of spatial heterogeneity in lung cancer. General study results and limits: For expanded intratumoral alpha and beta TCRs, counts tracked tumor mutation counts.

Described time point: sample taken at primary tumor resection. TCRdb reprocessed the 5' RACE reads via MiXCR and lists one record per CDR3 protein. The sample lists 3,000 or so distinct CDR3 sequences, 10% to 13% occurring once. These receptors have no identified antigens. The specimen comprised lung tumor tissue, sampled at surgery. The receptors stem from a male donor with early-stage non-small cell lung cancer.

This clonotype is labeled medium-sized. The chain employs TRBV7-2 and TRBJ1-1, with unresolved D. CDR1 and CDR2 from the germline V gene are SGHTA and FQGNSA. Trimming removed 1 base at V and 0 bases at J, with 3 bases between. The CDR3 spans 13 residues. CDR3 protein: CASSLGMNTEAFF. As DNA, the CDR3 is TGTGCCAGCAGCTTAGGGATGAACACTGAAGCTTTCTTT.

As for this clonotype: This may be a read error: a much more frequent sequence differs by one nucleotide. This rearrangement joins TRBV6-2 or TRBV6-3 to TRBJ2-1; D unclear. This CDR3 is 16 amino acids long. Germline-derived CDR1 and CDR2 are MNHEY and SVGEGT. As DNA, the CDR3 is TGTGCCAGCAGCCTCCCCGGCGACTTAACCTACAATAAGCAGTTCTTC. Its protein product is CASSLPGDLTYNKQFF.

In this sample, this clonotype is large. The gene calls are TRBV27 and TRBJ1-2; D not certain. Germline V gene data show CDR1 as MNHEY and CDR2 as SMNVEV (reference sequence). The CDR3 has 13 amino acids. V lost 3 bases, J lost 2 bases, and 7 bases lay in between. CDR3 sequence: CASSFNGNYGYTF. The CDR3 region has the DNA TGTGCCAGCAGTTTTAATGGGAACTATGGCTACACCTTC.

By proportion, this clonotype is medium-sized. This rearrangement joins TRBV5-1 to TRBJ2-6; D possibly corresponds to TRBD1 (6 bases). This CDR3 has 16 amino acids. Germline CDR1 and CDR2: SGHRS and YFSETQ. Trimming removed 4 bases at V and 0 bases at J, with 11 bases between. The CDR3 sequence is CASSIGTTSGANVLTF. As DNA, the CDR3 is TGCGCCAGCAGCATCGGGACAACCTCTGGGGCCAACGTCCTGACTTTC.

The rearrangement links TRBV29-1 to TRBJ1-2; 8 positions match TRBD1. The CDR3 covers 12 residues. Germline CDR1 and CDR2: SQVTM and ANQGSEA. J gave up 8 bases and V 6 bases, and 8 bases lay outside the gene matches. The CDR3 spells CSVFGTGAGYTF. The CDR3 coding sequence is TGCAGCGTCTTTGGGACAGGCGCCGGCTACACCTTC.

This clonotype is termed medium-sized. V gene TRBV27 combines with J gene TRBJ1-6, with TRBD1 as a possible D gene (5 bases). CDR1 MNHEY and CDR2 SMNVEV come from the germline V gene (reference sequence). V dropped 3 bases and J dropped 7 bases, with 19 bases sitting between them. The CDR3 consists of 17 residues. The CDR3 coding sequence is TGTGCCAGCAGTTTTCGAGCGAGACAGACGGGGAATTCACCCCTCCACTTT. Translated: CASSFRARQTGNSPLHF.

The genes are TRBV12-3 or TRBV12-4 and TRBJ1-2, with TRBD1 identical over 9 bases. This CDR3 spans 14 amino acids. V shed 5 bases and J 5 bases; nucleotides not matched to a gene: 6. The CDR3 is CASSPTGGGYGYTF. DNA of the CDR3: TGTGCCAGCAGTCCGACAGGGGGTGGTTATGGCTACACCTTC.

By sample fraction, this clonotype is medium-sized (0.01 to 0.1%). The chain joins TRBV29-1 to TRBJ1-5; D not resolved. This CDR3 contains 12 residues. CDR1 SQVTM and CDR2 ANQGSEA come from the germline V gene. Trimming took 4 bases from V and 3 from J, leaving 7 bases between them. The CDR3 DNA reads as TGCAGCGTTGGAGGGTTCAATCAGCCCCAGCATTTT. It yields the protein CSVGGFNQPQHF.

By proportion, this clonotype is medium-sized. J is TRBJ2-5 and V is TRBV6-5; D is undetermined. Trimming removed 0 bases at V and 2 bases at J, with 13 bases between. Germline values: CDR1 MNHEY, CDR2 SVGAGI. The CDR3 contains 16 residues. CDR3 sequence: CASSYSRYSGQETQYF. CDR3 nucleotide sequence: TGTGCCAGCAGTTACTCGAGGTACTCTGGACAAGAGACCCAGTACTTC.

By proportion, this clonotype is medium-sized. The chain recombines TRBV24-1 with TRBJ2-1, with 7 bases identical to TRBD1. CDR3 length equals 18 residues. Germline assignment: CDR1 KGHDR and CDR2 SFDVKD. V shed 5 bases and J 0 bases; nucleotides not matched to a gene: 12. The CDR3 sequence is CATSGEGQVWGSYNEQFF. DNA of the CDR3: TGTGCCACCAGTGGGGAAGGACAGGTCTGGGGCTCCTACAATGAGCAGTTCTTC.

Judged by abundance, this clonotype is medium-sized. The V gene is TRBV5-1, the J gene TRBJ1-2; 11 positions match TRBD1. The CDR3 totals 14 residues. Germline CDR1 reads SGHRS; CDR2 reads YFSETQ. V lost 4 bases, J lost 8 bases, and 7 bases stayed unmatched. CDR3 coding DNA: TGCGCCAGCAGCAGCAGGACAGGGGGCGAGGGCTACACCTTC. Translating gives CASSSRTGGEGYTF.

By share of the sample, this clonotype is medium-sized. The chain has TRBV7-3 and TRBJ2-1, with 14 positions matching TRBD2. From germline, CDR1 is SGHTA and CDR2 FQGTGA. CDR3 size: 19 residues. J lost 12 bases, V lost 1 base, and 17 bases had no gene match. The CDR3 region has the DNA TGTGCCAGCAGCTTAAATGGACTAGCGGGAGGTACTGGGTGTATAGGGCAGTTCTTC. Its translation is CASSLNGLAGGTGCIGQFF.

This clonotype is categorized as medium-sized. The chain uses TRBV6-5 and TRBJ1-3, with 7 bases identical to TRBD1. The germline gives CDR1 MNHEY, CDR2 SVGAGI. V lost 5 bases and J lost 4; bases outside the gene matches: 14. This CDR3 spans 17 amino acids. The CDR3 DNA follows: TGTGCCAGCAGTCACAGGCCGGGGACAGCTATCGGAAACACCATATATTTT. Protein product: CASSHRPGTAIGNTIYF.

By sample share, this clonotype is medium-sized. V gene TRBV6-2 or TRBV6-3 combines with J gene TRBJ2-1; D call uncertain. The germline V gene encodes CDR1 MNHEY and CDR2 SVGEGT. The CDR3 runs to 12 residues. Trimming shortened V by 5 bases and J by 6 bases, and 8 bases separated the two germline ends. CDR3 protein: CASSKLGNEQFF. CDR3 coding DNA: TGTGCCAGCAGTAAGCTAGGCAATGAGCAGTTCTTC.

This clonotype is medium-sized within its sample. This rearrangement joins TRBV5-1 to TRBJ1-3, with TRBD1 as a possible D gene (6 bases). V was trimmed by 4 bases and J by 3 bases, leaving 11 bases between them. This CDR3 region has 14 residues. Looked up from germline, CDR1 is SGHRS and CDR2 is YFSETQ. CDR3 amino acids: CASSPRTDGNTIYF. The CDR3 DNA reads as TGCGCCAGCAGCCCTAGGACAGATGGAAACACCATATATTTT.

Sample share makes this clonotype medium-sized. This rearrangement joins TRBV27 to TRBJ2-7, with TRBD1 matching over 7 bases. Germline CDR1 and CDR2: MNHEY and SMNVEV (reference sequence). The CDR3 is 15 amino acids. The J segment lost 3 bases and the V segment lost 5 bases, leaving 10 bases of the junction unmatched. CDR3 amino acids: CASSSRWTGFYEQYF. CDR3 nucleotides: TGTGCCAGCAGTAGCCGCTGGACAGGATTCTACGAGCAGTACTTC.

This clonotype counts as medium-sized. This chain joins TRBV6-1 and TRBJ2-5; a possible D gene is TRBD2 (6 bases). From germline, CDR1 is MNHNS and CDR2 SASEGT. This CDR3 spans 10 amino acids. The CDR3 sequence is CATRGETQYF. In nucleotides, the CDR3 is TGTGCAACACGGGGGGAGACCCAGTACTTC.

This clonotype was counted at least ten times. The chain links TRBV19 to TRBJ2-1; 7 nucleotides match TRBD1. The CDR3 is made up of 14 amino acids. Losses at the gene ends were 8 bases for V and 0 bases for J; bases not matched to a gene: 4. Germline CDR1 and CDR2: LNHDA and SQIVND (reference sequence). CDR3 coding DNA: TGTGCCAGTGGGGACAGTTACTCCTACAATGAGCAGTTCTTC. Its translation: CASGDSYSYNEQFF.

This clonotype is categorized as medium-sized. This chain links TRBV23-1 with TRBJ2-7; 7 nucleotides match TRBD2. TRBV23-1 is identified as an open reading frame with a role that is uncertain. After removal of 5 bases from V and 1 base from J, the junction contained 11 bases not matched to a gene. The CDR3 is made up of 16 amino acids. CDR3 sequence: CASSSKPGLPSYEQYF. CDR3 bases: TGCGCCAGCAGTTCCAAACCGGGACTACCTTCCTACGAGCAGTACTTC.

This clonotype has more than one count but fewer than ten. J is TRBJ2-1 and V is TRBV10-3; D call uncertain. The germline CDR1 and CDR2 sequences are ENHRY and SYGVKD. The CDR3 runs to 12 residues. V was pared by 5 bases and J by 8 bases, with 10 bases between. The CDR3 bases are TGTGCCATCAGTTCATCTCGTGATGAGCAGTTCTTC. It yields the protein CAISSSRDEQFF.